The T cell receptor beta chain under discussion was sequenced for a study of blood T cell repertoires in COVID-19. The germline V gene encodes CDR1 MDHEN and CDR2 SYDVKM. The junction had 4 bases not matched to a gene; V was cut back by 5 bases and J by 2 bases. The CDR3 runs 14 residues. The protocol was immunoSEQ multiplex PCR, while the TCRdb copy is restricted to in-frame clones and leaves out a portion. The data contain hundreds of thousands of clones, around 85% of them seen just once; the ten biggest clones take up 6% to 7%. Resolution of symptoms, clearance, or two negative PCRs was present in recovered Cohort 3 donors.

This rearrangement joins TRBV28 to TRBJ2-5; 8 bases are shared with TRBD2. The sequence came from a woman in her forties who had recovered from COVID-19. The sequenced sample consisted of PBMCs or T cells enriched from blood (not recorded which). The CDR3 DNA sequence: TGTGCCAGCAGTCCGGGGGGGGTACAAGAGACCCAGTACTTC. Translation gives CASSPGGVQETQYF.